This T cell receptor beta chain stems from a study of post-analysis software for immune sequencing data (dated by TCRdb to about 2015). For the study in its entirety: The recorded disease courses included relapsing-remitting, secondary progressive and progressive-relapsing multiple sclerosis, and some patients had no subtype annotation. The patient repertoires were compared against some twelve previously published healthy control repertoires obtained from donors aged about 6 to 27 years. A subset of samples was prepared in parallel using single-end sample barcoding, then pooled and co-amplified after Illumina adapter ligation. What the work shows at the level of the full study, not this receptor alone: Direct clustering with F measure showed strong co-clustering of samples prepared in the same batch, prompting a batch-effect correction. Significantly lower normalized Chao1 diversity was found in multiple sclerosis patients than in controls, suggesting substantial peripheral T-cell clonal expansion. The multiple sclerosis patient group was slightly younger than the control group. Patients showed significantly higher frequencies than controls for a handful of TRBV segments, among them TRBV5-6, TRBV5-1 and TRBV20-1.

The library was produced with PCR. The run used an Illumina HiSeq 2500. To reduce PCR and sequencing biases, unique molecular identifiers were built into the TCR beta cDNA libraries. Per 1 to 10 million input T cells, approximately 500,000 cDNA molecules were obtained, such that each molecule approximated one T cell. The same protocol used for the earlier healthy control dataset was applied to prepare and sequence the patient libraries. Within a given batch, samples were prepared together, multiplexed and sequenced on the same HiSeq lane. On the authors' methods: MIGEC was used to process the raw barcoded reads, and molecular identifier groups with only a single read were discarded before consensus assembly and CDR3 extraction. VDJtools was used for post-analysis of the clonotype tables, and diversity was normalized by down-sampling every dataset to the size of the smallest sample. To correct batch-related cross-sample contamination, repertoire overlap clustering matched CDR3 amino acid sequences but not nucleotide sequences. TCRdb redid the processing of the public reads, applying fastp at Q25 and MiXCR, and retained in-frame beta chains. Rows with one shared CDR3 protein collapse into an entry with the most common genes and DNA. The V and J calls here are based on TCRdb, not the publication. Counted in this sample were 450,000 to 650,000 distinct CDR3 sequences; about 40% of them appeared once. The top ten constitute roughly 1.8% of the sample.

To demonstrate the VDJtools post-analysis software, TCR beta repertoires were profiled from the peripheral blood of 10 to 15 young patients with multiple sclerosis. Multiple sclerosis patients were children and adolescents aged about 6 to 17 years. Points on this clonotype: Its target antigen remains unknown. No base qualities exist here, and no much larger clone lies one base off it.

According to the germline V gene, CDR1 reads MDHEN and CDR2 reads SYDVKM. Trimming accounts for 7 bases at V and 5 bases at J, while the number of junction bases matched to no gene is 8. From the cysteine up to the phenylalanine, the CDR3 has a length of 14 residues. The DNA shown is the 42-base CDR3, in frame from base 1. The chain employs TRBV28 and TRBJ2-5; 9 middle bases align to TRBD2. Sequenced sample: blood. The source is a girl aged 5 to 17 with multiple sclerosis. The nucleotide sequence reads TGTGCCAGCACCCTTTATAGCGGGAGTGAGACCCAGTACTTC. It translates to CASTLYSGSETQYF.